This is a list of T cell receptor beta chains from one sample in a study of T-cell reconstitution after alpha-beta-depleted transplantation in children. TCRdb recomputed calls from the PCR reads with MiXCR, one row per CDR3 protein. The sample has more than 250,000 distinct CDR3 sequences; 9.5% to 10% are singletons. The source was PBMCs from the stem cell graft donor, collected from the stem cell graft. The receptor set was obtained from a human donor who donated a stem cell graft to a child with SCID. Both conserved end residues are part of each CDR3. The D gene is left open where the match is weak. Only some rows state a clone size, as once, few, many or a class for expanded clones.

j_call	v_call	d_call	clone_size	cdr3_aa	cdr3_nt
TRBJ1-3	TRBV16	NA	many	CASSQWTAGNTIYF	TGTGCCAGCAGCCAATGGACAGCTGGAAACACCATATATTTT
TRBJ1-4	TRBV6-5	NA	many	CASSILQGFRHNLFF	TGTGCCAGCAGTATCTTACAGGGTTTCCGGCATAACCTGTTTTTT
TRBJ2-1	TRBV20-1	NA	many	CSAPPGHSREQFF	TGCAGTGCGCCCCCTGGACATTCCCGTGAGCAGTTCTTC
TRBJ1-1	TRBV6-5	NA	many	CASSRQSMGGMNTEAFF	TGTGCCAGCAGCCGACAGTCTATGGGGGGTATGAACACTGAAGCTTTCTTT
TRBJ2-3	TRBV20-1	NA	many	CSAQGVRIADTQYF	TGCAGTGCCCAAGGCGTCAGGATCGCAGATACGCAGTATTTT
TRBJ1-2	TRBV7-9	NA	few	CASSLPADYGYTF	TGTGCCAGCAGCTTACCGGCGGACTATGGCTACACCTTC
TRBJ2-7	TRBV20-1	NA	few	CSARDRRGTLHEQYF	TGCAGTGCTAGAGACCGTCGGGGGACGCTCCACGAGCAGTACTTC
TRBJ2-1	TRBV7-9	NA	few	CASSLEFPPRGVKYNEQFF	TGTGCCAGCAGCTTAGAATTTCCCCCTCGCGGGGTAAAATACAATGAGCAGTTCTTC
TRBJ2-5	TRBV15	NA	NA	CATSSQGGETQYF	TGTGCCACCAGCAGTCAGGGGGGAGAGACCCAGTACTTC
TRBJ2-1	TRBV6-1	NA	few	CTSGWGTSYNEQFF	TGTACCTCTGGGTGGGGGACCTCCTACAATGAGCAGTTCTTC
TRBJ1-2	TRBV20-1	NA	few	CSAQPGGRWGYTF	TGCAGTGCTCAACCGGGGGGAAGGTGGGGCTACACCTTC
TRBJ2-3	TRBV12-3/TRBV12-4	TRBD1	many	CASSYTGALYPPQYF	TGTGCCAGCAGTTATACAGGGGCCCTATATCCCCCGCAGTATTTT
TRBJ2-3	TRBV5-1	NA	few	CASSLTTADTQYF	TGCGCCAGCAGCCTGACCACTGCAGATACGCAGTATTTT
TRBJ1-1	TRBV20-1	NA	many	CSAIRGDTEAFF	TGCAGTGCCATTAGGGGGGACACTGAAGCTTTCTTT
TRBJ2-7	TRBV12-3/TRBV12-4	NA	many	CASSPGFGTEQYF	TGTGCCAGCAGTCCGGGATTCGGAACCGAGCAGTACTTC
TRBJ1-4	TRBV27	NA	NA	CASSNGGQGEKLFF	TGTGCCAGCAGCAACGGGGGCCAGGGGGAAAAACTGTTTTTT
TRBJ2-1	TRBV12-3/TRBV12-4	NA	many	CASSLMAGRRANEQFF	TGTGCCAGCAGTTTAATGGCGGGGCGGAGGGCTAATGAGCAGTTCTTC
TRBJ2-3	TRBV20-1	NA	many	CSARRYSTDTQYF	TGCAGTGCTAGAAGGTATAGCACAGATACGCAGTATTTT
TRBJ2-5	TRBV12-3/TRBV12-4	NA	many	CASSLFGGEETQYF	TGTGCCAGCAGTTTGTTTGGGGGTGAAGAGACCCAGTACTTC
TRBJ2-7	TRBV13	TRBD1	few	CASSYGDRGGYEQYF	TGTGCCAGCAGCTACGGCGACAGGGGGGGGTACGAGCAGTACTTC
TRBJ2-7	TRBV29-1	NA	NA	CSVEVGSYEQYF	TGCAGCGTTGAAGTGGGCTCCTACGAGCAGTACTTC
TRBJ2-5	TRBV12-3/TRBV12-4	NA	many	CASSLMGVGETQYF	TGTGCCAGCAGTTTAATGGGGGTAGGAGAGACCCAGTACTTC